This T cell receptor beta chain was identified during a study of shared clonotypes between healthy human individuals. TCRdb keeps only in-frame clones here, not all; method: immunoSEQ multiplex PCR. The sample has hundreds of thousands of clones, roughly 95% seen once. Germline loops: CDR1 SGHRS, CDR2 YFSETQ. With V trimmed by 4 bases and J by 5 bases, 10 bases remained unmatched. The CDR3 totals 16 residues. J is TRBJ1-3 and V is TRBV5-1; 9 positions agree with TRBD1. Material for sequencing was naive CD4+ T cells sorted from blood. The subset: CD45RA+ positively selected. The clonotype comes from a woman aged 25 to 39 in good health. CDR3 nucleotides: TGCGCCAGCAGCCCTGAAGGGACAGGGCGAAGAAACACCATATATTTT. Its protein is CASSPEGTGRRNTIYF.